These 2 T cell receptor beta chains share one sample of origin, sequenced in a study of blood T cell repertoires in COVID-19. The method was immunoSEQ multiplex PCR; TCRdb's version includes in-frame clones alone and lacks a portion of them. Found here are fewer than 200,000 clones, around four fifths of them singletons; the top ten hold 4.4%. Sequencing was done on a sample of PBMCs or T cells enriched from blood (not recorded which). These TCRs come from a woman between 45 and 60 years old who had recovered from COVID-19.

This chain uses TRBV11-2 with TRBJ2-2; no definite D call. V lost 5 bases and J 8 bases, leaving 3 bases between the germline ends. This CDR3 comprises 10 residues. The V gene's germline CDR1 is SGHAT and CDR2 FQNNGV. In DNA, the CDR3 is TGTGCCAGCAGCGTAGGGGAGCTGTTTTTT. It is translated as CASSVGELFF.

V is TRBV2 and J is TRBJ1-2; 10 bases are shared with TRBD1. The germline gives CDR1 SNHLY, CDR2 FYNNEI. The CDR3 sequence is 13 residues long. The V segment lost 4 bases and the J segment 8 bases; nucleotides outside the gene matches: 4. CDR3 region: CASSGRDRGGYTF. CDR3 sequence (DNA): TGTGCCAGCAGTGGGCGGGACAGGGGCGGCTACACCTTC.